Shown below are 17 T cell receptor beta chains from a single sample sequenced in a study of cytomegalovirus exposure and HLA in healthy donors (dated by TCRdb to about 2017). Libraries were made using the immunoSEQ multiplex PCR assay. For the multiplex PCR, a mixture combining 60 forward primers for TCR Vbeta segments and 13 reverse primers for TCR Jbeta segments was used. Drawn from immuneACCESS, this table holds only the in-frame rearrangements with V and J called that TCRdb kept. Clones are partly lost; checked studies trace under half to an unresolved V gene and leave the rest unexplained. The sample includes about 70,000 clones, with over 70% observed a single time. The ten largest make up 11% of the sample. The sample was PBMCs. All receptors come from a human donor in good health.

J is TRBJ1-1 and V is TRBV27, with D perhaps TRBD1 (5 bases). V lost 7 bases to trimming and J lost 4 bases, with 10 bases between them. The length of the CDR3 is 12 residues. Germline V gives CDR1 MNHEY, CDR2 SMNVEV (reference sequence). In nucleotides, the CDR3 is TGTGCCAGCAAACAAGGGGCCACTGAAGCTTTCTTT. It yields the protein CASKQGATEAFF.

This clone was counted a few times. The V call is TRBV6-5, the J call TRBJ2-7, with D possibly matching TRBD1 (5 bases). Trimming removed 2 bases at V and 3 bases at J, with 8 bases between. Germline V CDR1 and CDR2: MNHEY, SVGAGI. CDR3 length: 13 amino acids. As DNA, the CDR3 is TGTGCCAGCAGTTACAAGGGGTACTACGAGCAGTACTTC. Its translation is CASSYKGYYEQYF.

The CDR3 nucleotides read TGTGCCAGCAGCGACAACTCGGGACTCCTCTACAATGAGCAGTTCTTC. Protein product: CASSDNSGLLYNEQFF. This sequence joins TRBV9 and TRBJ2-1; TRBD2 is a possible D gene (6 bases). Looked up from germline, CDR1 is SGDLS and CDR2 is YYNGEE. This CDR3 spans 16 amino acids. Deletions cut 3 bases from V and 3 bases from J, with 16 bases between.

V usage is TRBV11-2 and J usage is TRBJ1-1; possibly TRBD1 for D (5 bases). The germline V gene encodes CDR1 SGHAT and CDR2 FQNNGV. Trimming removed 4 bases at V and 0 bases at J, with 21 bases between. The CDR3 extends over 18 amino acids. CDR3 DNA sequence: TGTGCCAGCAGCTCCTTCCAGGGCGCAAGGGGAATGAACACTGAAGCTTTCTTT. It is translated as CASSSFQGARGMNTEAFF.

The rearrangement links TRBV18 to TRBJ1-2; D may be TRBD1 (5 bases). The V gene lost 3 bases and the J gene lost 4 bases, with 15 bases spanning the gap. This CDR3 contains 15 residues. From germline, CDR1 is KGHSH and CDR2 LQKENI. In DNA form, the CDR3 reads TGTGCCAGCTCACCCCCAGGGTTGGTAGCCTATGGCTACACCTTC. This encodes CASSPPGLVAYGYTF.

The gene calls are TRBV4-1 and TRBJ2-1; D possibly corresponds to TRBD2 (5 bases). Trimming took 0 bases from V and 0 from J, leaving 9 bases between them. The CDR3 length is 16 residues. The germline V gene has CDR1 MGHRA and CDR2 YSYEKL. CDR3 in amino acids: CASSQDQAVSYNEQFF. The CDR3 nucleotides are TGCGCCAGCAGCCAAGATCAAGCGGTCTCCTACAATGAGCAGTTCTTC.

Written as DNA, the CDR3 is TGTGCCAGTAGATGGCGGGGGGATGGCTACACCTTC. The encoded protein is CASRWRGDGYTF. The chain combines TRBV19 with TRBJ1-2; D might be TRBD1 (5 bases). Germline V lookup: CDR1 LNHDA, CDR2 SQIVND (reference sequence). The CDR3 consists of 12 residues. Trimming shortened V by 6 bases and J by 6 bases, and 11 bases separated the two germline ends.

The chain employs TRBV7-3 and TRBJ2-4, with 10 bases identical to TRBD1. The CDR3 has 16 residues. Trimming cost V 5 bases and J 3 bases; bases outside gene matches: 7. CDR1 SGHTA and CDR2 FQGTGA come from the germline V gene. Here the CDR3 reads CASSVTGGVGKNIQYF. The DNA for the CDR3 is TGTGCCAGCAGCGTGACAGGGGGCGTAGGCAAAAACATTCAGTACTTC.

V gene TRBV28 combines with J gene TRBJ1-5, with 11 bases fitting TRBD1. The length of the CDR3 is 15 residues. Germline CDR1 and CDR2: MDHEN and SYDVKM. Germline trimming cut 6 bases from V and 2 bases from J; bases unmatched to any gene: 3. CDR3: CASRGTGGGNQPQHF. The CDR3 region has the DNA TGTGCCAGCAGAGGGACAGGGGGTGGCAATCAGCCCCAGCATTTT.

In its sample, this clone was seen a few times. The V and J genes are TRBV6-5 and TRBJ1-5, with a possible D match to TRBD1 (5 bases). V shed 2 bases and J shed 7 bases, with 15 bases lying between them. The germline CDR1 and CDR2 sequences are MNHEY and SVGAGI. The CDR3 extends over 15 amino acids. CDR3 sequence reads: CASSYGGSAGQPQHF. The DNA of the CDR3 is TGTGCCAGCAGTTACGGGGGGAGTGCAGGACAGCCCCAGCATTTT.

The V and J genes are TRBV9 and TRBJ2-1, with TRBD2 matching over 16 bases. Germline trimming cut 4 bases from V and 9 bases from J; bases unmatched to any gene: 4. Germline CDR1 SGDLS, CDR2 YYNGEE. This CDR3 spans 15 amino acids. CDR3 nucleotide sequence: TGTGCCAGCAGCCCAGGGACTAGCGGGAGGGTTGAGCAGTTCTTC. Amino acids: CASSPGTSGRVEQFF.

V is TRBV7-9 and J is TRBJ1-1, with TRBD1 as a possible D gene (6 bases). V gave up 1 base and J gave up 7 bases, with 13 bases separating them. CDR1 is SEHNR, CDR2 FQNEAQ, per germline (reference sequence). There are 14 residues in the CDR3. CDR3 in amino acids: CASSLDGTNDEAFF. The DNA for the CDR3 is TGTGCCAGCAGCTTAGATGGGACAAATGATGAAGCTTTCTTT.

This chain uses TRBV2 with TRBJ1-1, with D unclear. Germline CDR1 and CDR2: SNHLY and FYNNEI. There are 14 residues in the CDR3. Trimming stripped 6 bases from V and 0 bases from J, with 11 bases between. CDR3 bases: TGTGCCAGCAGCAATATACACGTGAACACTGAAGCTTTCTTT. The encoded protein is CASSNIHVNTEAFF.

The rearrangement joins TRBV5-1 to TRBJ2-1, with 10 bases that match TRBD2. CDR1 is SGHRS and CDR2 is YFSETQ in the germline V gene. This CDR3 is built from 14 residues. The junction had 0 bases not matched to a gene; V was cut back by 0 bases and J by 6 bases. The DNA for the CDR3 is TGCGCCAGCAGCTTGGGGACTAGCGGCAATGAGCAGTTCTTC. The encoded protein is CASSLGTSGNEQFF.

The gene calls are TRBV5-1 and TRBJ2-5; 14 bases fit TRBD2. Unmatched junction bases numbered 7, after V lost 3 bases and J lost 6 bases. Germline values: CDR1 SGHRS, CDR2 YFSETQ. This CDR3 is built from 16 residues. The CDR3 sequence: CASSSGTSGSLKTQYF. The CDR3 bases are TGCGCCAGCAGCTCGGGGACTAGCGGGAGTCTTAAGACCCAGTACTTC.

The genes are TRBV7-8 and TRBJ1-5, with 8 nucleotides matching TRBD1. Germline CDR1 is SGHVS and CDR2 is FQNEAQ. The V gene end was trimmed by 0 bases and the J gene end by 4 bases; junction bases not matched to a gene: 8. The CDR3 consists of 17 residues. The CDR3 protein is CASSLAALGQENQPQHF. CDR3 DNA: TGTGCCAGCAGCTTAGCGGCTTTGGGACAGGAAAATCAGCCCCAGCATTTT.

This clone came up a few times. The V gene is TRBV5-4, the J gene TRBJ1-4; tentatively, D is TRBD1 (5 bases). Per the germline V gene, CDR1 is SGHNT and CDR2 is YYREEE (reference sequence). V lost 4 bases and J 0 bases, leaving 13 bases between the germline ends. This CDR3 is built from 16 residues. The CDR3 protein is CASSRGHPSTNEKLFF. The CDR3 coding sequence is TGTGCCAGCAGCCGCGGACACCCCTCAACTAATGAAAAACTGTTTTTT.